Listed below are T cell receptor beta chains from one sample, sequenced in a study of monozygotic twins with inflammatory bowel disease. TCRdb re-called the 5' RACE reads and shows each CDR3 protein once, DNA omitted. The table gives over 110,000 distinct CDR3 sequences; the top ten clones make up less than 2.5% of it. Input material: blood. Receptors originate from a human donor with ulcerative colitis or Crohn's disease, or a healthy co-twin of an affected twin (not recorded which). CDR3s include the opening cysteine and the closing phenylalanine or tryptophan.

V gene,J gene,CDR3 protein
TRBV7-2,TRBJ2-2,CASSFSISGELFF
TRBV20-1,TRBJ1-1,CSASDVGGEGTEAFF
TRBV12-3/TRBV12-4,TRBJ1-5,CASSSGDSYSNQPQHF
TRBV12-3/TRBV12-4,TRBJ1-1,CASSWPGQGAGTEAFF
TRBV5-1,TRBJ2-1,CASSPRHGGNEQFF
TRBV4-1,TRBJ1-1,CASSQAPLGTSNTEAFF
TRBV20-1,TRBJ2-1,CSAIGTGDPILNNEQFF
TRBV5-1,TRBJ1-2,CASSLVEGNYGYTF
TRBV12-3/TRBV12-4,TRBJ1-6,CASRGQGLGPLHF
TRBV18,TRBJ2-7,CVSSPGTGGLTYEQYF
TRBV29-1,TRBJ2-7,CSVLPGPSSEEQYF
TRBV4-3,TRBJ2-7,CASSQEQGWREQYF
TRBV5-1,TRBJ2-4,CASSFRTGLVPDIQYF
TRBV5-1,TRBJ2-7,CASSFGTGNYEQYF
TRBV4-3,TRBJ2-2,CASSSLQGARGELFF
TRBV6-2/TRBV6-3,TRBJ1-2,CASSLVEAYGYTF
TRBV5-1,TRBJ2-2,CASSLAYGVNTGELFF
TRBV7-2,TRBJ2-5,CASSFSITGLGTQYF
TRBV4-3,TRBJ2-7,CASSQDGAYNYEQYF
TRBV4-2,TRBJ2-3,CASSQGEGALTDTQYF
TRBV28,TRBJ2-7,CASSFPYPTGASYEQYF
TRBV2,TRBJ1-2,CASSDVGTGSGYTF
TRBV20-1,TRBJ2-7,CSARESTYSYEQYF
TRBV20-1,TRBJ2-3,CSARQGASTDTQYF
TRBV5-5,TRBJ2-4,CASSFGTGHAKIDF
TRBV12-3/TRBV12-4,TRBJ2-1,CASSQLVANEQFF
TRBV7-9,TRBJ2-5,CASSPPGQGSETQYF
TRBV3-1,TRBJ1-1,CASSHGRLAGAEAFF
TRBV2,TRBJ1-2,CASSVVLGTAYGYTF
TRBV7-2,TRBJ2-7,CASSLKGQGGYEQYF
TRBV5-1,TRBJ2-2,CASTPGLAGGTGELFF
TRBV5-1,TRBJ2-1,CASSVQGYEQFF
TRBV7-3,TRBJ1-1,CASSPDRADTEAFF
TRBV5-1,TRBJ2-7,CASRGTRSSYEQYF
TRBV6-4,TRBJ1-1,CASSDTGRDTEAFF
TRBV2,TRBJ1-3,CASRGLGARNTIYF
TRBV5-5,TRBJ2-7,CASSDRDRASYEQYF
TRBV6-6,TRBJ2-1,CASSPDIRNEQFF
TRBV12-3/TRBV12-4,TRBJ1-6,CASSSHRDRAGAYNSPLHF
TRBV3-1,TRBJ2-5,CASSPRSVKETQYF
TRBV28,TRBJ2-2,CASRLAFGELFF
TRBV6-2/TRBV6-3,TRBJ1-5,CASSYSGRSGRWYQPQHF
TRBV20-1,TRBJ2-1,CSARGTQGLPYNEQFF
TRBV6-2/TRBV6-3,TRBJ2-1,CASRRTGGYNEQFF
TRBV6-2/TRBV6-3,TRBJ2-1,CASSYGENYNEQFF
TRBV5-5,TRBJ2-5,CASSTRYAQETQYF
TRBV6-1,TRBJ2-2,CASREGQINTGELFF
TRBV5-5,TRBJ2-5,CASSLEPGLETQYF
TRBV6-2/TRBV6-3,TRBJ2-7,CASSSPGTETYEQYF
TRBV11-2,TRBJ2-7,CASSVRPGQGSYEQYF
TRBV7-3,TRBJ2-2,CASSPLSRTAFTGELFF